A selection of T cell receptor beta chains follows, all from one sample in a study of blood T cell repertoires in COVID-19. Libraries were prepared by immunoSEQ multiplex PCR; TCRdb keeps only in-frame clonotypes and omits some of them. This repertoire shows about 300,000 clones, roughly 87% found once; its top ten account for about 8.6%. Material for sequencing was peripheral blood. The receptor source for this set is a man younger than 35 with active or convalescent COVID-19. CDR3s include the opening cysteine and the closing phenylalanine or tryptophan. A D gene is named only where the DNA matches it firmly. Clone size is stated in some rows and not others, as once, few, many or a class when expanded.

14	NA	TRBD1	TRBV7-8	TRBJ2-5	TGTGCCAGCAGCATCAACAGGGGAGCCGGGACCCAGTACTTC	CASSINRGAGTQYF
11	NA	NA	TRBV20-1	TRBJ1-1	TGCAGCCGAGCCTCGAACACTGAAGCTTTCTTT	CSRASNTEAFF
15	NA	NA	TRBV21-1	TRBJ1-1	TGTGCCAGCAGCAGTAGACAGGGTATGCATACTGAAGCTTTCTTT	CASSSRQGMHTEAFF
19	NA	TRBD2	TRBV12-5	TRBJ2-7	TGTGCTAGTGGTTTGGTACTGACTAGCGGGGGGGCCAGTTCCTACGAGCAGTACTTC	CASGLVLTSGGASSYEQYF
16	NA	NA	TRBV18	TRBJ2-3	TGTGCCAGCTCACCCCCCACAGGGGGGGGCACAGATACGCAGTATTTT	CASSPPTGGGTDTQYF
14	NA	NA	TRBV6-5	TRBJ2-7	TGTGCCAGCAGTACACTCGGACTGTCCTACGAGCAGTACTTC	CASSTLGLSYEQYF
13	NA	TRBD1	TRBV7-9	TRBJ2-1	TGTGCCAGCAGCACTCTACAGGGGGATGAGCAGTTCTTC	CASSTLQGDEQFF
17	NA	NA	TRBV11-2	TRBJ2-3	TGTGCCAGCAGCTTAGGGGTGGGGGGACCCAACACAGATACGCAGTATTTT	CASSLGVGGPNTDTQYF
16	NA	TRBD2	TRBV7-9	TRBJ2-3	TGTGCCAGCACCCGACCCGGGGGGGTTAGAACAGATACGCAGTATTTT	CASTRPGGVRTDTQYF
14	few	TRBD1	TRBV27	TRBJ1-5	TGTGCCAGCAGCCGAGGACAGGGGAATCAGCCCCAGCATTTT	CASSRGQGNQPQHF
15	NA	TRBD1	TRBV5-1	TRBJ1-1	TGCGCCAGCAGCTTGGGAACAGGGGGAAGCACTGAAGCTTTCTTT	CASSLGTGGSTEAFF
16	NA	TRBD1	TRBV5-5	TRBJ1-3	TGTGCCAGCAGCAACAGGGGGTACGCCTCTGGAAACACCATATATTTT	CASSNRGYASGNTIYF
14	few	TRBD1	TRBV7-9	TRBJ1-2	TGTGCCAGCAGCTCGGGACAGGGCGGCTATGGCTACACCTTC	CASSSGQGGYGYTF
14	NA	TRBD2	TRBV27	TRBJ2-5	TGTGCCAGCAGTTTACTCTCCGGGGGGGAGACCCAGTACTTC	CASSLLSGGETQYF
13	NA	TRBD1	TRBV11-3	TRBJ1-1	TGTGCCAGCAGCTTTGGGACAGGCACTGAAGCTTTCTTT	CASSFGTGTEAFF